The 4 T cell receptor beta chains listed next were all sequenced from one sample in a study of T cell changes during pregnancy in multiple sclerosis. The table came from immunoSEQ multiplex PCR; TCRdb's copy has only in-frame clones and leaves some out. The data show 80,000 or so clones, over 85% seen once. Specimen: peripheral blood, collected in the second trimester of pregnancy. All receptors come from a female donor in good health, enrolled as a control in a pregnancy study.

J is TRBJ1-2 and V is TRBV2; 10 bases map to TRBD1. The ends lost 4 bases at V and 2 bases at J; junction bases unmatched: 7. This CDR3 has 16 residues. Germline loops: CDR1 SNHLY, CDR2 FYNNEI. The CDR3 nucleotides are TGTGCCAGCAGTGGCCGGGACAGGGGCGCGAACTATGGCTACACCTTC. It specifies CASSGRDRGANYGYTF.

The chain links TRBV9 to TRBJ2-5; 9 bases match TRBD1. This CDR3 spans 15 amino acids. Trimming took 0 bases from V and 5 from J; bases not matched to a gene: 5. The V gene's germline CDR1 is SGDLS and CDR2 YYNGEE. The chain's CDR3 is CASSVGTGVRETQYF. The CDR3 nucleotides are TGTGCCAGCAGCGTAGGGACAGGGGTCCGTGAGACCCAGTACTTC.

The CDR3 DNA reads as TGCGCCAGCAGCTTTCAAGGTGGGAGCTCCTACGAGCAGTACTTC. It translates to CASSFQGGSSYEQYF. The chain recombines TRBV5-1 with TRBJ2-7, with a weak D call TRBD2 (5 bases). CDR1 and CDR2 (germline): SGHRS, YFSETQ. The CDR3 spans 15 residues. V gave up 2 bases and J gave up 0 bases, with 12 bases separating them.

The rearrangement links TRBV28 to TRBJ1-5; D possibly corresponds to TRBD1 (5 bases). In germline, CDR1 is MDHEN, CDR2 SYDVKM. V was clipped by 11 bases and J by 0 bases, with 11 bases between them. This CDR3 is built from 13 residues. This chain's CDR3 is CAAGGYSNQPQHF. For the CDR3, the DNA is TGTGCCGCGGGGGGTTATAGCAATCAGCCCCAGCATTTT.